Below are 18 T cell receptor beta chains sequenced from a single sample in a study of shared clonotypes between healthy human individuals. Clones were sequenced by immunoSEQ multiplex PCR, and TCRdb holds only the in-frame ones, with some missing. The data show approximately 2.3 million clones, 93% seen once. The sequenced sample consisted of naive CD4+ T cells from PBMCs. Subset meaning: CD45RA+ positively selected. All receptors come from a man younger than 35 in good health. Some clones in this sample may be carry-over from other donors' samples.

The genes are TRBV4-3 and TRBJ2-7; maybe TRBD2 (5 bases). V was clipped by 0 bases and J by 9 bases, with 12 bases between them. The CDR3 sequence is 13 residues long. Per germline, CDR1 LGHNA and CDR2 YSLEER. The CDR3 DNA reads as TGCGCCAGCAGCCAAGAAAGGGAGCGTATGCAGTACTTC. This gives the protein CASSQERERMQYF.

J is TRBJ1-1 and V is TRBV5-6, with 9 positions matching TRBD1. The germline gives CDR1 SGHDT, CDR2 YYEEEE. Losses at the gene ends were 0 bases for V and 5 bases for J; bases not matched to a gene: 2. This CDR3 contains 14 residues. CDR3 residues: CASSLGQGVTEAFF. CDR3 DNA: TGTGCCAGCAGCTTGGGACAGGGGGTTACTGAAGCTTTCTTT.

The gene calls are TRBV4-1 and TRBJ2-7; 7 bases align to TRBD1. Trimming removed 0 bases from V and 9 bases from J; junction bases left unmatched: 5. Germline V gene sequence: CDR1 MGHRA, CDR2 YSYEKL. This CDR3 is 13 amino acids long. Here the CDR3 reads CASSQDRDRVQYF. In nucleotides, the CDR3 is TGCGCCAGCAGCCAAGACCGAGACAGGGTGCAGTACTTC.

This sequence joins TRBV5-1 and TRBJ1-2; D not certain. The V end was cut by 4 bases, the J end by 8 bases, with 12 bases between. The CDR3 consists of 12 residues. Germline-derived CDR1 and CDR2 are SGHRS and YFSETQ. Here the CDR3 DNA reads TGCGCCAGCAGCCAAAGCTTCCGGGGCTACACCTTC. It translates to CASSQSFRGYTF.

V and J are TRBV5-1 and TRBJ2-1, with 12 bases matching TRBD2. CDR1 and CDR2 (germline): SGHRS, YFSETQ. V lost 4 bases, J lost 7 bases, and 6 bases stayed unmatched. This CDR3 is 15 amino acids long. CDR3 in amino acids: CASSPGGTSGNEQFF. The CDR3 DNA reads as TGCGCCAGCAGCCCGGGCGGGACTAGCGGGAATGAGCAGTTCTTC.

This clone was picked up one time. The chain has TRBV2 and TRBJ1-2; D is possibly TRBD1 (5 bases). This CDR3 comprises 13 residues. Trimming stripped 8 bases from V and 5 bases from J, with 15 bases between. The germline CDR1 and CDR2 sequences are SNHLY and FYNNEI. The CDR3 is CASDQGVLYGYTF. The CDR3 DNA reads TGTGCCAGCGACCAGGGAGTCCTTTATGGCTACACCTTC.

This sequence joins TRBV27 and TRBJ2-3; D is perhaps TRBD1 (5 bases). CDR1 is MNHEY and CDR2 is SMNVEV in the germline V gene (reference sequence). V was clipped by 1 base and J by 10 bases, with 9 bases between them. CDR3 size: 12 residues. The DNA of the CDR3 is TGTGCCAGCAGTTTATTGCAGGGTCCGCAGTATTTT. Its translation: CASSLLQGPQYF.

CDR3: CASSVEQGLGEKLFF. The DNA for the CDR3 is TGTGCCAGCAGCGTAGAACAGGGGTTAGGGGAAAAACTGTTTTTT. The J gene is TRBJ1-4, the V gene TRBV9; 7 nucleotides align to TRBD1. The length of the CDR3 is 15 residues. Per the germline V gene, CDR1 is SGDLS and CDR2 is YYNGEE. V was pared by 0 bases and J by 8 bases, with 7 bases of the junction left unmatched.

Comments on this clone: This sample also contains other DNA sequences that code for the same CDR3. V gene TRBV28 combines with J gene TRBJ2-5; possible D gene TRBD2, 6 bases. Germline V CDR1 and CDR2: MDHEN, SYDVKM. The CDR3 contains 14 residues. V lost 5 bases and J 3 bases, leaving 13 bases between the germline ends. The CDR3 sequence: CASSPPGGKETQYF. The CDR3 bases are TGTGCCAGCAGTCCTCCCGGGGGTAAAGAGACCCAGTACTTC.

The rearrangement uses TRBV6-6 and TRBJ1-5, with 10 bases identical to TRBD1. This CDR3 has 15 amino acids. The V and J ends lost 4 bases and 6 bases, in that order; junction bases with no gene match: 6. Germline V lookup: CDR1 MNHNY, CDR2 SVGAGI (reference sequence). The CDR3 loop is CASSSPRDRGQPQHF. CDR3 nucleotide sequence: TGTGCCAGCAGTTCCCCACGGGACAGGGGTCAGCCCCAGCATTTT.

This rearrangement joins TRBV2 to TRBJ2-5; D is uncertain. The V gene lost 7 bases and the J gene lost 2 bases, with 5 bases spanning the gap. Per the germline V gene, CDR1 is SNHLY and CDR2 is FYNNEI. The length of the CDR3 is 11 residues. Here the CDR3 reads CASMRQETQYF. CDR3 coding DNA: TGTGCCAGCATGCGGCAAGAGACCCAGTACTTC. Filled out from reference TRBV2 and TRBJ2-5, the complete variable domain reads EPEVTQTPSHQVTQMGQEVILRCVPISNHLYFYWYRQILGQKVEFLVSFYNNEISEKSEIFDDQFSVERPDGSNFTLKIRSTKLEDSAMYFCASMRQETQYFGPGTRLLVL.

This chain links TRBV19 with TRBJ2-7; D perhaps matches TRBD2 (5 bases). The length of the CDR3 is 15 residues. The germline CDR1 and CDR2 sequences are LNHDA and SQIVND (reference sequence). V was clipped by 1 base and J by 3 bases, with 13 bases between them. The CDR3: CASSIVVGADYEQYF. The CDR3 DNA reads as TGTGCCAGTAGTATAGTAGTGGGAGCCGACTACGAGCAGTACTTC.

V gene TRBV7-2 combines with J gene TRBJ1-5; D gene uncertain. The CDR3 consists of 14 residues. Deletions cut 2 bases from V and 6 bases from J, with 11 bases between. Germline V gene sequence: CDR1 SGHTA, CDR2 FQGNSA. The CDR3 loop is CASSLTASGQPQHF. DNA for the CDR3: TGTGCCAGCAGCTTAACGGCTTCGGGTCAGCCCCAGCATTTT.

The genes are TRBV7-8 and TRBJ2-2; D unclear. CDR3 length: 19 amino acids. With 5 bases removed from V and 4 bases from J, the gap between germline ends came to 26 bases. Per the germline V gene, CDR1 is SGHVS and CDR2 is FQNEAQ. The CDR3, as DNA: TGTGCCAGCAGCCAAAACCCCCGGGCAGGCACACTCGGCACCGGGGAGCTGTTTTTT. As protein: CASSQNPRAGTLGTGELFF. The variable domain in full, with the rest retrieved from reference TRBV7-8 and TRBJ2-2, is GAGVSQSPRYKVAKRGQDVALRCDPISGHVSLFWYQQALGQGPEFLTYFQNEAQLDKSGLPSDRFFAERPEGSVSTLKIQRTQQEDSAVYLCASSQNPRAGTLGTGELFFGEGSRLTVL.

V and J are TRBV2 and TRBJ2-5, with 7 bases lining up with TRBD2. The CDR3 spans 11 residues. Germline CDR1 reads SNHLY; CDR2 reads FYNNEI. CDR3 sequence reads: CAGGVKETQYF. DNA of the CDR3: TGTGCGGGAGGGGTTAAAGAGACCCAGTACTTC. The full variable domain, rest sourced from reference TRBV2 and TRBJ2-5, is EPEVTQTPSHQVTQMGQEVILRCVPISNHLYFYWYRQILGQKVEFLVSFYNNEISEKSEIFDDQFSVERPDGSNFTLKIRSTKLEDSAMYFCAGGVKETQYFGPGTRLLVL.

The chain carries TRBV5-1 and TRBJ2-7; no clear D. This CDR3 is built from 15 residues. Trimming stripped 2 bases from V and 2 bases from J, with 14 bases between. Germline V gene data show CDR1 as SGHRS and CDR2 as YFSETQ. The CDR3, as DNA: TGCGCCAGCAGCTTAGGGATATTGGGCCCCTACGAGCAGTACTTC. Amino acids: CASSLGILGPYEQYF. The variable domain in full, with the rest retrieved from reference TRBV5-1 and TRBJ2-7, is KAGVTQTPRYLIKTRGQQVTLSCSPISGHRSVSWYQQTPGQGLQFLFEYFSETQRNKGNFPGRFSGRQFSNSRSEMNVSTLELGDSALYLCASSLGILGPYEQYFGPGTRLTVT.

V and J are TRBV14 and TRBJ2-7; 8 bases align to TRBD2. CDR1 is SGHDN, CDR2 FVKESK, per germline. This CDR3 region has 13 residues. Losses at the gene ends were 4 bases for V and 9 bases for J; bases not matched to a gene: 8. CDR3 DNA: TGTGCCAGCAGCCTTGGACTAGCCCGAGGGCAGTACTTC. Residues: CASSLGLARGQYF.

The J gene is TRBJ2-1, the V gene TRBV25-1; tentative D call: TRBD2 (6 bases). Germline-derived CDR1 and CDR2 are MGHDK and SYGVNS. CDR3 length equals 13 residues. Trimming took off 7 bases at V and 9 bases at J, with 16 bases between the two ends. DNA of the CDR3: TGTGCCAGCAACCAACCCCTGGGGGGTGAGCAGTTCTTC. It codes for CASNQPLGGEQFF.